The sequence of this T cell receptor beta chain was determined in a study of OX40 agonist ivuxolimab in advanced cancers. Data came from immunoSEQ multiplex PCR; TCRdb stores just in-frame clones and leaves some out. The table shows tens of thousands of clones, with 85% to 90% occurring only once. To note about this clone: The antigen is unknown.

The cohort excluded patients with autoimmune disease history or systemic immunosuppression. V trimming: 5 bases; J trimming: 6 bases; junction bases outside the gene matches: 3. Germline-derived CDR1 and CDR2 are SGHNT and YENEEA. The CDR3 sequence is 13 residues long. Overall study findings and caveats: With doses of 0.1 to 3.0 mg/kg, CD4+ and CD8+ blood T cells had undergone clonal expansion by week 6.

The clonotype originates from an adult with an advanced solid tumor such as melanoma, head and neck, liver or kidney cancer. The chain employs TRBV11-3 and TRBJ1-1; 10 bases map to TRBD1. The source was CD4+ or CD8+ T cells sorted from blood, collected in a trial of the OX40 agonist ivuxolimab. The CDR3 loop reads CASSQTGGSEAFF. In DNA form, the CDR3 reads TGTGCCAGCAGCCAGACAGGGGGCTCTGAAGCTTTCTTT.